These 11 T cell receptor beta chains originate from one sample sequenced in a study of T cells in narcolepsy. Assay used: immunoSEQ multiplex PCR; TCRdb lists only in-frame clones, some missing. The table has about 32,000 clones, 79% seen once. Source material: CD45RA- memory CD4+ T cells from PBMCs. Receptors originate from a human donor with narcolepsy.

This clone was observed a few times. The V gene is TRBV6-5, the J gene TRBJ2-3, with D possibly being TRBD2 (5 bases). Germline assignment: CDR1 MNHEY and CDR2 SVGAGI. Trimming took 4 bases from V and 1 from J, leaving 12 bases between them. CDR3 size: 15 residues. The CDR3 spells CASSSPGSRTDTQYF. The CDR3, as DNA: TGTGCCAGCAGTTCTCCGGGGTCGCGCACAGATACGCAGTATTTT.

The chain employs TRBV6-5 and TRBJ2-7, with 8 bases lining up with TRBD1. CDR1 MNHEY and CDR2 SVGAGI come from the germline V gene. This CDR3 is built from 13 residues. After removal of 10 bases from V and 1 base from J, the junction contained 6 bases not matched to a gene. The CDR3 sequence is CAIRQGQSYEQYF. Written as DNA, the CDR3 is TGTGCCATCCGACAGGGGCAGTCCTACGAGCAGTACTTC.

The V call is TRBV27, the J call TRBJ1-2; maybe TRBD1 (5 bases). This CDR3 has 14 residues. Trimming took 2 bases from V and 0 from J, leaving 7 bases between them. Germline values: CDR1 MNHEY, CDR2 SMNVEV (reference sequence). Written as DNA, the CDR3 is TGTGCCAGCAGTTTAGGGGCAGCTAACTATGGCTACACCTTC. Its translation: CASSLGAANYGYTF.

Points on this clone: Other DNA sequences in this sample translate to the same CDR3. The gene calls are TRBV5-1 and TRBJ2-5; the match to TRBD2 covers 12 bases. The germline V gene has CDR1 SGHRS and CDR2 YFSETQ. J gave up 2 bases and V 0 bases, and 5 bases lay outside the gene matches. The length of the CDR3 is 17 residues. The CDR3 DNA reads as TGCGCCAGCAGCTTGGCCCTAGCGGGAGGGCCACAAGAGACCCAGTACTTC. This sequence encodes CASSLALAGGPQETQYF. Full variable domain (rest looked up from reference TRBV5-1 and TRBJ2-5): KAGVTQTPRYLIKTRGQQVTLSCSPISGHRSVSWYQQTPGQGLQFLFEYFSETQRNKGNFPGRFSGRQFSNSRSEMNVSTLELGDSALYLCASSLALAGGPQETQYFGPGTRLLVL.

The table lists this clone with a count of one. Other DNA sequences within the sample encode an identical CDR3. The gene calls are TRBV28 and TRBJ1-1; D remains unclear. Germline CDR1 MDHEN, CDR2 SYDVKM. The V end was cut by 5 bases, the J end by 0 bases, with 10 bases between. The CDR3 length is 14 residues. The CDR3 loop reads CASSPGALNTEAFF. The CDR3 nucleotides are TGTGCCAGCAGTCCCGGAGCCTTGAACACTGAAGCTTTCTTT.

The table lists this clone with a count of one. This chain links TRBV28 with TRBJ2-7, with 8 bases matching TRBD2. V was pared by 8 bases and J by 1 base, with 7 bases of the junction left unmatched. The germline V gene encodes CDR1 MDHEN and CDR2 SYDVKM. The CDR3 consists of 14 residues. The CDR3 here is CASVGAGESYEQYF. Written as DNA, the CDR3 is TGTGCCAGCGTCGGAGCGGGAGAGTCCTACGAGCAGTACTTC.

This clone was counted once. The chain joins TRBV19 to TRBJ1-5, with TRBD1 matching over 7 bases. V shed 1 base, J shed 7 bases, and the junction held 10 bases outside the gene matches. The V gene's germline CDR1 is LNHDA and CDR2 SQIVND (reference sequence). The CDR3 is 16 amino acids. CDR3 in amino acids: CASSIGPTGSAQPQHF. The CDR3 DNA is TGTGCCAGTAGTATAGGACCGACAGGGTCAGCCCAGCCCCAGCATTTT. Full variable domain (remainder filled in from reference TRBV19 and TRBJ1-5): DGGITQSPKYLFRKEGQNVTLSCEQNLNHDAMYWYRQDPGQGLRLIYYSQIVNDFQKGDIAEGYSVSREKKESFPLTVTSAQKNPTAFYLCASSIGPTGSAQPQHFGDGTRLSIL.

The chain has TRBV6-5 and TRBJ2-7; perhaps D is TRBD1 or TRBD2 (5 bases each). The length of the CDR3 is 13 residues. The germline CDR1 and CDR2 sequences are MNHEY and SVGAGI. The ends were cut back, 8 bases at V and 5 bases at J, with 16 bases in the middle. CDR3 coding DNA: TGTGCCAGCTCCTGGGGACCCCGCAACGAGCAGTACTTC. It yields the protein CASSWGPRNEQYF.

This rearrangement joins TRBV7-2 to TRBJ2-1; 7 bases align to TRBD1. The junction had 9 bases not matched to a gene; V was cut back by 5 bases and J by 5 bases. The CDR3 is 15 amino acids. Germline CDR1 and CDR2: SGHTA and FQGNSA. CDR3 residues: CASSSSWGQNNEQFF. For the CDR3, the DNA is TGTGCCAGCAGCAGCAGCTGGGGACAGAACAATGAGCAGTTCTTC. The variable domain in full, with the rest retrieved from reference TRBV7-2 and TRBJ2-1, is GAGVSQSPSNKVTEKGKDVELRCDPISGHTALYWYRQSLGQGLEFLIYFQGNSAPDKSGLPSDRFSAERTGGSVSTLTIQRTQQEDSAVYLCASSSSWGQNNEQFFGPGTRLTVL.

CDR3 nucleotides: TGTGCCAGCTATGGGCGAGACAGGATGGCTTTCTTT. This gives the protein CASYGRDRMAFF. The V and J genes are TRBV7-2 and TRBJ1-1; weak D call: TRBD1 (6 bases). Trimming stripped 8 bases from V and 11 bases from J, with 18 bases between. The CDR3 consists of 12 residues. Germline CDR1 is SGHTA and CDR2 is FQGNSA.

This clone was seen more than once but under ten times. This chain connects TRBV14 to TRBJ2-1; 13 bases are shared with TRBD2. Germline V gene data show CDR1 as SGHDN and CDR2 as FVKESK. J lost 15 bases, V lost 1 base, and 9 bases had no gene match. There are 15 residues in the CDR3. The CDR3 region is CASSQGWTSGSRRFF. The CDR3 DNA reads TGTGCCAGCAGCCAAGGCTGGACTAGCGGGAGTAGACGGTTCTTC.